This T cell receptor (beta chain) was found in a study of CD8+CD57+ T cells in acquired aplastic anemia. Whole-study findings and limits: Common to patients and controls were 25 to 30 CD8+ CDR3 sequences.

This clonotype was counted ten times or more. Its specificity is unknown. Germline CDR1 SEHNR, CDR2 FQNEAQ (reference sequence). V gave up 0 bases and J gave up 7 bases, with 13 bases separating them. The CDR3 has 14 residues. The template used for profiling TCR beta VDJ and CDR3 was genomic DNA. TCRdb reprocessed the reads with MiXCR, giving one entry per CDR3 protein. The sample lists 150,000 to 200,000 distinct CDR3 sequences, around 45% seen once, with approximately 2.9% in the top ten. The rearrangement links TRBV7-9 to TRBJ2-7; tentatively, D is TRBD2 (6 bases). The clonotype comes from a human donor in good health. The sequenced sample consisted of sorted CD4+, CD8+, or CD8+CD57+ T cells (not recorded which) from PBMCs. The CDR3 loop reads CASSLAGGTREQYF. CDR3 sequence (DNA): TGTGCCAGCAGCTTAGCGGGGGGAACGCGAGAGCAGTACTTC. Together with reference TRBV7-9 and TRBJ2-7, the CDR3 gives the full variable domain: DTGVSQNPRHKITKRGQNVTFRCDPISEHNRLYWYRQTLGQGPEFLTYFQNEAQLEKSRLLSDRFSAERPKGSFSTLEIQRTEQGDSAMYLCASSLAGGTREQYFGPGTRLTVT.